This T cell receptor beta chain was found in a study of T cells in localized non-small cell lung cancer. General study results and limits: The tumor had only one region sequenced, so heterogeneity remains possible. Tumor trailed uninvolved adjacent lung in T cell clonality, which peaked there.

Remarks on this clone: What it recognizes is unknown.

The V segment lost 2 bases and the J segment 5 bases; nucleotides outside the gene matches: 9. The CDR3 totals 16 residues. CDR1 MNHNY and CDR2 SVGAGI come from the germline V gene (reference sequence). Generated by immunoSEQ multiplex PCR, the TCRdb table keeps only in-frame clones and is missing some. Here the sample spans some 50,000 clones, approximately 80% being singletons. This specimen was peripheral blood mononuclear cells, taken before any cancer treatment. This TCR derives from a man aged 35 to 70 with stage III lung adenocarcinoma. This rearrangement joins TRBV6-6 to TRBJ1-1, with 9 bases that match TRBD1. The CDR3 region has the DNA TGTGCCAGCAGTTACCCTTTGACAGGGGGTTTGACTGAAGCTTTCTTT. Translating gives CASSYPLTGGLTEAFF.